Presented here are 19 T cell receptor beta chains from one specimen sequenced in a study of T-cell reconstitution after alpha-beta-depleted transplantation in children. Unique molecular identifiers featured in how the TCRbeta library was prepared. TCRdb re-called the PCR reads through MiXCR, storing one row per CDR3 protein. The sample gives about 22,000 distinct CDR3 sequences, roughly a tenth of which show up once; roughly 25% is in the top ten. This specimen consisted of PBMCs from the stem cell graft donor, obtained from the stem cell graft. These receptors were obtained from a human donor who donated a stem cell graft to a child with chronic granulomatous disease.

The sample holds many counts of this clonotype. The chain carries TRBV7-2 and TRBJ1-5; D not resolved. Germline values: CDR1 SGHTA, CDR2 FQGNSA. The CDR3 has 12 amino acids. V was trimmed by 5 bases and J by 4 bases, leaving 6 bases between them. CDR3 sequence: CASSPWNQPQHF. CDR3 nucleotide sequence: TGTGCCAGCAGCCCCTGGAATCAGCCCCAGCATTTT.

This clonotype came up many times. The chain is built from TRBV9 and TRBJ2-3; the D is unclear. CDR1 and CDR2 (germline): SGDLS, YYNGEE. The CDR3 has 14 residues. V was pared by 0 bases and J by 6 bases, with 11 bases between. The CDR3, as DNA: TGTGCCAGCAGCGTAGCTGATAGCTTGGATACGCAGTATTTT. It is translated as CASSVADSLDTQYF.

This clonotype was seen at least ten times. The V call is TRBV6-2 or TRBV6-3, the J call TRBJ1-5, with D perhaps TRBD1 (6 bases). CDR1 and CDR2 (germline): MNHEY, SVGEGT. This CDR3 spans 14 amino acids. Deletions cut 7 bases from V and 6 bases from J, with 16 bases between. This CDR3 reads CASKPRGIFQPQHF. CDR3 bases: TGTGCCAGCAAACCCAGGGGAATATTTCAGCCCCAGCATTTT.

This clonotype was observed at least ten times. This chain links TRBV9 with TRBJ2-5; 7 nucleotides line up with TRBD2. The CDR3 consists of 15 residues. V shed 8 bases, J shed 3 bases, and the junction held 13 bases outside the gene matches. From germline, CDR1 is SGDLS and CDR2 YYNGEE. CDR3 loop: CASSGFSGSKETQYF. The CDR3 coding sequence is TGTGCCAGTTCCGGTTTTAGCGGGTCAAAAGAGACCCAGTACTTC. The full variable domain, in which reference TRBV9 and TRBJ2-5 provide the parts outside the CDR3, is DSGVTQTPKHLITATGQRVTLRCSPRSGDLSVYWYQQSLDQGLQFLIQYYNGEERAKGNILERFSAQQFPDLHSELNLSSLELGDSALYFCASSGFSGSKETQYFGPGTRLLVL.

At least ten counts were recorded for this clonotype. This chain joins TRBV20-1 and TRBJ2-3, with 9 bases identical to TRBD2. The CDR3 contains 16 residues. V was pared by 3 bases and J by 2 bases, with 9 bases of the junction left unmatched. Germline CDR1 is DFQATT and CDR2 is SNEGSKA (reference sequence). The CDR3 sequence: CSASPTGTSNTDTQYF. CDR3 coding DNA: TGCAGTGCTAGTCCGACCGGGACTAGCAACACAGATACGCAGTATTTT.

This clonotype was observed at least ten times. V usage is TRBV12-3 or TRBV12-4 and J usage is TRBJ2-3; the D gene is possibly TRBD1 (6 bases). This CDR3 contains 15 residues. The V end lost 5 bases, the J end lost 1 base, and 13 bases lay between the germline ends. The CDR3 DNA is TGTGCCAGCAGTACAGGGAATTGGGGCACAGATACGCAGTATTTT. Translated, it gives CASSTGNWGTDTQYF.

This clonotype is categorized as medium-sized. The rearrangement uses TRBV28 and TRBJ1-5; D gene uncertain. This CDR3 region has 14 residues. Germline CDR1 and CDR2: MDHEN and SYDVKM. V lost 6 bases, J lost 4 bases, and 13 bases lay in between. The CDR3 nucleotides read TGTGCCAGCAGAAAGGTGGTGGGGAATCAGCCCCAGCATTTT. Protein product: CASRKVVGNQPQHF. Variable domain in full (rest from reference TRBV28 and TRBJ1-5): DVKVTQSSRYLVKRTGEKVFLECVQDMDHENMFWYRQDPGLGLRLIYFSYDVKMKEKGDIPEGYSVSREKKERFSLILESASTNQTSMYLCASRKVVGNQPQHFGDGTRLSIL.

This clonotype was seen many times. The genes are TRBV27 and TRBJ1-5, with a possible D match to TRBD1 (6 bases). This CDR3 is 13 amino acids long. The germline V gene has CDR1 MNHEY and CDR2 SMNVEV (reference sequence). V lost 2 bases to trimming and J lost 9 bases, with 11 bases between them. In DNA, the CDR3 is TGTGCCAGCAGTTTAGGGACACTGGGGCCCCAGCATTTT. The encoded protein is CASSLGTLGPQHF.

The rearrangement uses TRBV7-9 and TRBJ2-1, with D unclear. CDR3 size: 16 residues. From germline, CDR1 is SEHNR and CDR2 FQNEAQ (reference sequence). The V and J ends lost 6 bases and 4 bases respectively, with 19 bases between them. CDR3 coding DNA: TGTGCCAGCAGTTTCCCTAAGGTGGGAAATTACAATGAGCAGTTCTTC. It yields the protein CASSFPKVGNYNEQFF. Combining the CDR3 with reference TRBV7-9 and TRBJ2-1 gives the whole variable domain DTGVSQNPRHKITKRGQNVTFRCDPISEHNRLYWYRQTLGQGPEFLTYFQNEAQLEKSRLLSDRFSAERPKGSFSTLEIQRTEQGDSAMYLCASSFPKVGNYNEQFFGPGTRLTVL.

This clonotype was seen repeatedly, ten times or more. V gene TRBV27 combines with J gene TRBJ1-1; no firm D call. There are 13 residues in the CDR3. Between the trimmed V and J ends, which lost 3 bases and 1 base, there was a span of 6 bases. Germline V gives CDR1 MNHEY, CDR2 SMNVEV (reference sequence). CDR3 bases: TGTGCCAGCAGTTTCGGGGAGAACACTGAAGCTTTCTTT. It specifies CASSFGENTEAFF.

This clonotype was seen many times. The J gene is TRBJ2-2, the V gene TRBV15, with 7 bases that match TRBD1. Germline assignment: CDR1 LNHNV and CDR2 YYDKDF (reference sequence). This CDR3 comprises 18 residues. The junction had 13 bases not matched to a gene; V was cut back by 5 bases and J by 1 base. CDR3 bases: TGTGCCACCAGCGGACGAAAGATAGGGGGCGGGAACACCGGGGAGCTGTTTTTT. As protein: CATSGRKIGGGNTGELFF.

This clonotype was counted ten times or more. The V gene is TRBV20-1, the J gene TRBJ1-2, with D perhaps TRBD1 (5 bases). Trimming pared 6 bases from V and 7 bases from J, leaving 24 bases between. The germline CDR1 and CDR2 sequences are DFQATT and SNEGSKA (reference sequence). There are 15 residues in the CDR3. CDR3 DNA sequence: TGCAGTGCGACGGGCATGGGACCGAGCCGCCTTGGCTACACCTTC. Its protein product is CSATGMGPSRLGYTF.

This clonotype occurred many times. This rearrangement joins TRBV2 to TRBJ2-6; D possibly matches TRBD1 or TRBD2 (5 bases each). Germline V gene sequence: CDR1 SNHLY, CDR2 FYNNEI. Trimming took off 4 bases at V and 1 base at J, with 14 bases between the two ends. This CDR3 has 17 amino acids. The chain's CDR3 is CASSGWTGPSGANVLTF. CDR3 nucleotides: TGTGCCAGCAGTGGATGGACGGGGCCATCTGGGGCCAACGTCCTGACTTTC.

In its sample, this clonotype was seen many times. CDR3 sequence (DNA): TGTGCCAGCAGCTTGACTCCCAATGAGCAGTTCTTC. Translation: CASSLTPNEQFF. V and J are TRBV7-3 and TRBJ2-1; D call uncertain. Germline-derived CDR1 and CDR2 are SGHTA and FQGTGA. The CDR3 covers 12 residues. The V end lost 3 bases, the J end lost 6 bases, and 6 bases lay between the germline ends.

This clonotype was recorded at least ten times. The chain joins TRBV12-3 or TRBV12-4 to TRBJ2-2, with D possibly TRBD1 on 5 matching bases. V was pared by 3 bases and J by 0 bases, with 8 bases between. This CDR3 region has 15 residues. This CDR3 is CASSFGHANTGELFF. The CDR3 DNA follows: TGTGCCAGCAGTTTTGGACACGCGAACACCGGGGAGCTGTTTTTT.

This clonotype was counted many times. V usage is TRBV4-1 and J usage is TRBJ1-2, with 7 nucleotides matching TRBD1. The germline V gene encodes CDR1 MGHRA and CDR2 YSYEKL. V was clipped by 1 base and J by 4 bases; unmatched bases: 6. The CDR3 loop spans 15 amino acids. The CDR3 spells CASSQVQGSGYGYTF. CDR3 sequence (DNA): TGCGCCAGCAGCCAAGTACAGGGGAGCGGCTATGGCTACACCTTC.

This clonotype was seen ten or more times. The chain combines TRBV4-3 with TRBJ2-6; D is unresolved. Trimming cost V 1 base and J 0 bases, with 7 bases left between them. The germline CDR1 and CDR2 sequences are LGHNA and YSLEER. CDR3 length: 16 amino acids. CDR3 region: CASSQVVGSGANVLTF. The DNA of the CDR3 is TGCGCCAGCAGCCAAGTTGTTGGCTCTGGGGCCAACGTCCTGACTTTC.

As to this clonotype: Possible read error: a much larger clone is one base away. This chain links TRBV5-4 with TRBJ2-4; 11 bases agree with TRBD2. The CDR3 covers 19 residues. The germline V gene encodes CDR1 SGHNT and CDR2 YYREEE (reference sequence). J was trimmed by 12 bases and V by 6 bases; bases with no gene match: 26. The CDR3 region is CASTFRPVAGGLKTDSQYF. The CDR3, as DNA: TGTGCCAGCACCTTCCGGCCAGTAGCGGGGGGGTTAAAGACGGACAGTCAGTACTTC.

Sample share makes this clonotype medium-sized. This chain connects TRBV5-5 to TRBJ2-4, with 12 bases aligning to TRBD2. The V segment lost 0 bases and the J segment 6 bases; nucleotides outside the gene matches: 7. CDR3 size: 17 residues. The germline gives CDR1 SGHKS, CDR2 YYEKEE (reference sequence). CDR3 residues: CASSLVSSGRAGNIQYF. CDR3 coding DNA: TGTGCCAGCAGCTTGGTGTCTAGCGGGAGGGCCGGAAACATTCAGTACTTC.